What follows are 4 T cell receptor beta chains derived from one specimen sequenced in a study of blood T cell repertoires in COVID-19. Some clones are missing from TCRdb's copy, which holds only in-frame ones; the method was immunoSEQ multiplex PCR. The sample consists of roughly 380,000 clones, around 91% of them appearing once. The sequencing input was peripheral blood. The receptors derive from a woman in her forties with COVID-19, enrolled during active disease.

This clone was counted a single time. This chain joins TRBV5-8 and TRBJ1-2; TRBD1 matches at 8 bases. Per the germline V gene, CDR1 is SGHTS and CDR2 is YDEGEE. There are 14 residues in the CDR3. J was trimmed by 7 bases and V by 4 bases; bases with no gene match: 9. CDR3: CASSTQGAVGGYTF. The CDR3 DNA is TGTGCCAGCAGCACCCAGGGGGCCGTAGGTGGCTACACCTTC.

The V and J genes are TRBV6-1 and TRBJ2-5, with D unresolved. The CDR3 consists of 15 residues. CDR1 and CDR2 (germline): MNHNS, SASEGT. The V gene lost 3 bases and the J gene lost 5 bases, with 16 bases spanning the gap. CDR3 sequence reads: CASSDNQAIGETQYF. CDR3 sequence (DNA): TGTGCCAGCAGTGATAATCAAGCGATTGGTGAGACCCAGTACTTC.

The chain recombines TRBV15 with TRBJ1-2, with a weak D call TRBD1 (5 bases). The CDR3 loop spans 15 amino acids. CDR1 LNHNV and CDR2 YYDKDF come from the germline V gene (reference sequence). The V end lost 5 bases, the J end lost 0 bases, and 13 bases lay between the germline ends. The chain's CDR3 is CATSRGGATNYGYTF. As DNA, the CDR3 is TGTGCCACCAGCCGGGGCGGGGCCACTAACTATGGCTACACCTTC.

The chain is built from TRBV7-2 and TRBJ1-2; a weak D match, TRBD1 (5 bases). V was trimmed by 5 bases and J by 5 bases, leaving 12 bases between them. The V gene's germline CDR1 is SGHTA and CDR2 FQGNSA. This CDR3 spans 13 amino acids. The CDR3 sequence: CASSPTQEYGYTF. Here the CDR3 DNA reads TGTGCCAGCAGCCCAACACAGGAGTATGGCTACACCTTC.